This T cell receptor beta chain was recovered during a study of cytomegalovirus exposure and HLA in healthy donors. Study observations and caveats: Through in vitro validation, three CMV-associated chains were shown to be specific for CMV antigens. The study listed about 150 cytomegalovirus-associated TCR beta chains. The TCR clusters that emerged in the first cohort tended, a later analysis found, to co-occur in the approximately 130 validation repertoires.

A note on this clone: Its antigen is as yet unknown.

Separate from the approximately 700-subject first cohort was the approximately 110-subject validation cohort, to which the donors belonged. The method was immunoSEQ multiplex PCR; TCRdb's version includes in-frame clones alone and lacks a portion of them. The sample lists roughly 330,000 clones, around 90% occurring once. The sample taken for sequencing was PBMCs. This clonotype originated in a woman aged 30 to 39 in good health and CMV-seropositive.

The CDR3 here is CASSAHRATIPFISKNYGYTF. The CDR3, as DNA: TGTGCCAGCAGTGCACATCGGGCTACTATCCCTTTTATCTCTAAGAACTATGGCTACACCTTC. This chain uses TRBV27 with TRBJ1-2; no definite D call. Trimming stripped 5 bases from V and 2 bases from J, with 33 bases between. From germline, CDR1 is MNHEY and CDR2 SMNVEV (reference sequence). The CDR3 has 21 residues.